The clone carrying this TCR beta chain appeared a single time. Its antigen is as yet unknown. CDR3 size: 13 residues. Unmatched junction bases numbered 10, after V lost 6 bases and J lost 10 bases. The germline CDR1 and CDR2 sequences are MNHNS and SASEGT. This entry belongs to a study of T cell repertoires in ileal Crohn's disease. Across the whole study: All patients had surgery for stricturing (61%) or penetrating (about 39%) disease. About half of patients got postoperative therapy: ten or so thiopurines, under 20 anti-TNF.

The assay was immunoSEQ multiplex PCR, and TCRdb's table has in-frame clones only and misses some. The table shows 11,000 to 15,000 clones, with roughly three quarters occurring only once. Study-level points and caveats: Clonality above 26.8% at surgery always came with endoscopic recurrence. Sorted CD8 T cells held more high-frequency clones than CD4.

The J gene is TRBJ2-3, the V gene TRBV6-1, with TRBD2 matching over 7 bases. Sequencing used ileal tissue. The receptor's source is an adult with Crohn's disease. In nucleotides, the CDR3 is TGTGCCAGCAGAGCGGGACCGACGGGGGCGCAGTATTTT. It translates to CASRAGPTGAQYF.